A selection of T cell receptor beta chains follows, all from one sample in a study of blood T cell repertoires in COVID-19. Profiling relied on immunoSEQ multiplex PCR, and the TCRdb table lists in-frame clones only, not all of them. Among around 94,000 clones listed, 80% to 95% were seen once. Sequenced sample: peripheral blood. The receptors were sampled from a woman between 50 and 59 years old with COVID-19, enrolled during active disease. Each CDR3 is given with its conserved first and last residue. The D gene is left open where the match is weak. Only some rows state a clone size, as once, few, many or a class for expanded clones.

TRBD2	TRBV5-4	.	TRBJ2-3	CASSLGLAGGDTQYF	TGTGCCAGCAGCTTGGGACTAGCGGGGGGGGATACGCAGTATTTT
.	TRBV9	.	TRBJ2-4	CASSPPGAKNIQYF	TGTGCCAGCAGCCCCCCGGGGGCCAAAAACATTCAGTACTTC
.	TRBV9	.	TRBJ1-5	CASSPGQPYSNQPQHF	TGTGCCAGCAGCCCTGGACAACCTTATAGCAATCAGCCCCAGCATTTT
.	TRBV5-1	.	TRBJ1-1	CASKVAGLNTEAFF	TGCGCCAGCAAGGTCGCGGGGTTGAACACTGAAGCTTTCTTT
TRBD2	TRBV5-6	.	TRBJ2-3	CASSTPGTSGITDTQYF	TGTGCCAGCAGCACTCCCGGGACTAGCGGAATCACAGATACGCAGTATTTT
TRBD1	TRBV19	.	TRBJ1-3	CASTYSGGGNTIYF	TGTGCCAGTACCTATTCAGGGGGCGGAAACACCATATATTTT
TRBD1	TRBV11-2	.	TRBJ2-6	CASRLIMDRGVPGANVLTF	TGTGCCAGCAGACTCATAATGGACAGGGGTGTCCCTGGGGCCAACGTCCTGACTTTC
TRBD1	TRBV28	.	TRBJ1-1	CASSRQGRAFF	TGTGCCAGCAGTAGACAGGGGCGAGCTTTCTTT
.	TRBV9	.	TRBJ1-6	CASSPPGSYNSPLHF	TGTGCCAGCAGCCCCCCAGGCTCCTATAATTCACCCCTCCACTTT
TRBD1	TRBV29-1	once	TRBJ1-3	CSVETGLGGNTIYF	TGCAGCGTTGAGACAGGGCTAGGAGGAAACACCATATATTTT
.	TRBV6-2/TRBV6-3	once	TRBJ2-7	CASSYGTFYEQYF	TGTGCCAGCAGTTACGGGACATTCTACGAGCAGTACTTC
TRBD2	TRBV14	.	TRBJ2-3	CASSHTSGGPLRPDTQYF	TGTGCCAGCAGCCACACTAGCGGGGGCCCGCTCCGGCCAGATACGCAGTATTTT
.	TRBV12-3/TRBV12-4	.	TRBJ1-1	CASSLRGGTEAFF	TGTGCCAGCAGTTTAAGGGGAGGCACTGAAGCTTTCTTT
.	TRBV9	.	TRBJ1-6	CASSPPGAYNSPLHF	TGTGCCAGCAGCCCACCCGGGGCCTATAATTCACCCCTCCACTTT
.	TRBV7-9	.	TRBJ2-7	CASSFGTLYEQYF	TGTGCCAGCAGCTTCGGGACTCTCTACGAGCAGTACTTC
TRBD1	TRBV5-1	once	TRBJ1-1	CASSITGQGSNWNTEAFF	TGCGCCAGCAGCATCACGGGACAGGGGTCGAACTGGAACACTGAAGCTTTCTTT
TRBD1	TRBV6-1	.	TRBJ1-6	CASSEGHRGSPLHF	TGTGCCAGCAGTGAGGGACACAGGGGATCACCCCTCCACTTT
.	TRBV27	.	TRBJ2-1	CASSPGGHEQFF	TGTGCCAGCAGCCCTGGGGGCCACGAGCAGTTCTTC
.	TRBV28	.	TRBJ1-6	CASETPSSYNSPLHF	TGTGCCAGCGAGACCCCTAGTTCCTATAATTCACCCCTCCACTTT
.	TRBV27	.	TRBJ1-1	CASSTGGTEAFF	TGTGCCAGCAGTACCGGAGGCACTGAAGCTTTCTTT
TRBD2	TRBV3-1/TRBV3-2	.	TRBJ2-2	CASSHLLAGREGPGELFF	TGTGCCAGCAGCCACCTACTAGCGGGGCGCGAAGGGCCCGGGGAGCTGTTTTTT
.	TRBV5-4	.	TRBJ1-1	CASSLPGKSATEAFF	TGTGCCAGCAGCTTGCCAGGGAAGTCCGCGACTGAAGCTTTCTTT
TRBD1	TRBV5-1	.	TRBJ1-1	CASSLGAARGSTEAFF	TGCGCCAGCAGCTTGGGAGCTGCCAGGGGGTCCACTGAAGCTTTCTTT
TRBD2	TRBV24-1	.	TRBJ2-3	CATSDFSSGGAGTQYF	TGTGCCACCAGTGATTTTTCCAGCGGGGGGGCAGGTACGCAGTATTTT
.	TRBV23-1	.	TRBJ1-1	CASSQSAVNTEAFF	TGCGCCAGCAGTCAATCGGCAGTGAACACTGAAGCTTTCTTT
.	TRBV7-5	once	TRBJ1-2	CARSLPTGGPRDYGYTF	TGTGCCAGAAGCTTACCGACAGGGGGTCCGAGGGACTATGGCTACACCTTC
.	TRBV5-1	.	TRBJ1-5	CASSLGGAGQPQHF	TGCGCCAGCAGCTTGGGGGGAGCGGGGCAGCCCCAGCATTTT
.	TRBV15	.	TRBJ2-3	CATSKQYVPDTQYF	TGTGCCACCAGCAAACAGTACGTCCCAGATACGCAGTATTTT
TRBD2	TRBV7-2	once	TRBJ2-3	CASSPTSGGTDTQYF	TGTGCCAGCAGTCCTACTAGCGGCGGCACAGATACGCAGTATTTT
.	TRBV7-2	.	TRBJ2-3	CASSLVRSDTDTQYF	TGTGCCAGCAGCTTAGTCCGCAGTGACACAGATACGCAGTATTTT
.	TRBV5-6	once	TRBJ2-6	CASSAGTSGANVLTF	TGTGCCAGCAGCGCCGGGACTTCTGGGGCCAACGTCCTGACTTTC
.	TRBV30	.	TRBJ1-2	CAWSLSGHGYTF	TGTGCCTGGAGTTTAAGTGGGCATGGCTACACCTTC
.	TRBV10-2	.	TRBJ1-1	CASSEWRGTAFF	TGCGCCAGCAGTGAGTGGAGGGGCACAGCTTTCTTT
.	TRBV6-5	.	TRBJ2-1	CASSPHRGGNEQFF	TGTGCCAGCAGTCCTCACAGGGGAGGAAATGAGCAGTTCTTC
TRBD1	TRBV5-1	.	TRBJ2-3	CASSLTGGTLSDTQYF	TGCGCCAGCAGCTTGACAGGGGGTACATTATCAGATACGCAGTATTTT
.	TRBV9	.	TRBJ2-5	CASSPLIGGIQETQYF	TGTGCCAGCAGCCCCCTGATTGGAGGGATCCAAGAGACCCAGTACTTC
TRBD1	TRBV3-1/TRBV3-2	once	TRBJ1-4	CASRETGATNEKLFF	TGTGCCAGCAGGGAGACAGGGGCAACTAATGAAAAACTGTTTTTT
.	TRBV19	.	TRBJ1-3	CASSAPRTRSGFGNTIYF	TGTGCCAGTAGTGCCCCTAGAACGAGGAGCGGGTTCGGAAACACCATATATTTT
.	TRBV11-2	.	TRBJ2-2	CASSPPGPGRELFF	TGTGCCAGCAGCCCTCCTGGTCCAGGCAGGGAGCTGTTTTTT
TRBD1	TRBV4-3	.	TRBJ2-7	CASSQAPGQGHEQYF	TGCGCCAGCAGCCAAGCCCCCGGACAGGGCCACGAGCAGTACTTC
.	TRBV10-3	.	TRBJ2-5	CAISETGETQYF	TGTGCCATCAGTGAGACGGGAGAGACCCAGTACTTC
TRBD1	TRBV30	.	TRBJ2-1	CAQRGQHNEQFF	TGTGCCCAGAGGGGGCAGCACAATGAGCAGTTCTTC
TRBD1	TRBV28	.	TRBJ1-2	CASRGQLYGYTF	TGTGCCAGCAGGGGACAGCTCTATGGCTACACCTTC
TRBD1	TRBV5-1	few	TRBJ1-1	CASSLVTGVNTEAFF	TGCGCCAGCAGCTTGGTAACAGGGGTGAACACTGAAGCTTTCTTT
.	TRBV10-1	.	TRBJ1-6	CASSRPSDRSSYNSPLHF	TGCGCCAGCTCCAGACCCTCAGACAGGTCCTCCTATAATTCACCCCTCCACTTT
.	TRBV5-5	.	TRBJ1-3	CASSFDGHTIYF	TGTGCCAGCAGCTTCGATGGGCACACCATATATTTT
.	TRBV4-1	.	TRBJ2-2	CASSQVGQRGTGELFF	TGCGCCAGCAGCCAAGTAGGCCAAAGGGGCACCGGGGAGCTGTTTTTT
.	TRBV28	.	TRBJ2-1	CASTPGGYNEQFF	TGTGCCAGCACCCCCGGGGGTTACAATGAGCAGTTCTTC
.	TRBV20-1	.	TRBJ2-2	CSASGLTYTGELFF	TGCAGTGCTAGTGGTTTGACTTACACCGGGGAGCTGTTTTTT
TRBD2	TRBV11-3	.	TRBJ2-1	CASSPGTSGGQEFF	TGTGCCAGCAGCCCAGGGACTAGCGGGGGCCAGGAGTTCTTC
.	TRBV6-5	.	TRBJ2-2	CASSYFNTGELFF	TGTGCCAGCAGTTATTTTAATACCGGGGAGCTGTTTTTT
TRBD1	TRBV5-1	.	TRBJ2-1	CASSLQGNEQFF	TGCGCCAGCAGCTTACAGGGGAATGAGCAGTTCTTC
.	TRBV19	once	TRBJ1-2	CASTGVNYGYTF	TGTGCCAGTACAGGGGTTAACTATGGCTACACCTTC
.	TRBV21-1	.	TRBJ1-5	CASSKEGTGMQPQHF	TGTGCCAGCAGCAAAGAGGGGACAGGGATGCAGCCCCAGCATTTT